The clone carrying this T cell receptor beta chain is deemed medium-sized (0.01 to 0.1%). Its antigen is currently unknown. PBMCs stemmed from 10 ml fresh peripheral blood. The length of the CDR3 is 14 residues. The germline V and J ends were trimmed by 5 bases and 6 bases, with 16 bases remaining between them. These data come from a study of T cells in Graves' hyperthyroidism and ophthalmopathy. General study results and limits: Blood also carried most thyroid clonotypes expanded above 0.001.

Template material for amplifying TCR beta CDR3 regions consisted of RNA transcripts. The TCR CDR3 first-round RT-PCR relied on the HTBI primer set. TCRdb itself ran the multiplex PCR reads through MiXCR, one entry per CDR3 protein. The sample lists some 440,000 distinct CDR3 sequences, 15% to 19% occurring once. The chain has TRBV12-3 or TRBV12-4 and TRBJ2-5; a possible D gene is TRBD2 (5 bases). The sequenced sample consisted of blood. The sequence was obtained from a woman between 18 and 29 years old with Graves' hyperthyroidism. Here the CDR3 reads CASSPLGEVKTQYF. The CDR3, as DNA: TGTGCCAGCAGTCCCTTGGGAGAGGTGAAGACCCAGTACTTC.